This T cell receptor beta chain was profiled in a study of shared clonotypes between healthy human individuals (TCRdb year 2020). Describing the broader study: Three men and a couple of women, aged 18 to 49 years, made up the cohort. Per donor, three plates each were used for CD4 naive and CD4 memory, two for CD8 naive, and one for CD8 memory. Different laboratories and diverse techniques were used to prepare libraries and sequence TCR repertoires, to increase sequencing depth and limit assay-specific biases. Blood TCR repertoires of five healthy adults were deeply sequenced to estimate repertoire size and the extent of clonotype sharing between individuals. Per donor, leukapheresis produced somewhere between about 0.8 and 9 billion PBMCs.

As regards this clone: Its binding antigen is unknown. Per-base quality was not reported, and no clone a single base away is much larger than it.

Using the deep immunoSEQ assay, multiplex PCR amplified TCR CDR3 regions from genomic DNA. Genomic DNA extracted from each cell subset was distributed evenly over all wells of several immunoSEQ 96-well plates, and each plate served as one replicate. Each replicate PCR for sorted subsets received roughly 200 ng genomic DNA, equal to tens of thousands of T cell genomes. Purified libraries were measured with a Qubit 3.0 fluorometer, size-checked on a Bioanalyzer 2100, and measured again with the KAPA Library Quantification kit. Every immunoSEQ 96-well plate was sequenced on a separate single-read 150-cycle Illumina NextSeq 550 flow cell. The published analysis was carried out like this. The immunoSEQ output contained only junctional sequences without quality scores, so filtering could not match that applied to full-length reads. To assign V/J genes and CDR3, sequences were annotated against IMGT germline references using PyIR, a Python wrapper for IgBLAST v1.9. Reads were removed for weak V/J assignments (E-value above 1e-6), missing CDR3, stop codons, out-of-frame junctions, or ambiguous translated residues. V3J clonotypes were defined as sequences sharing the same inferred V gene, J gene, and CDR3 amino acid sequence. The percentage overlap between two repertoires was calculated by dividing the number of shared unique clonotypes by the size of the smaller repertoire. RTK rarefaction, the Chao1 estimator, and Recon v2.1 estimates of unobserved clonotypes were used to assess repertoire richness. For all TCRbeta clonotypes obtained by the gDNA method from a handful of donors, generation probabilities were computed with OLGA. In TCRdb, the immuneACCESS table is reduced to in-frame sequences with V and J assigned. These tables do not hold every clone; where another copy was compared, an unresolved V gene accounts for under half, and the others remain unexplained. V and J calls plus clone size are reproduced from that table; the DNA served to infer D and trimming. For this sample there are hundreds of thousands of clones; 80% to 95% appear just once. Of the sample, under 30% is held by the ten largest clones.

CDR1 SGHDT and CDR2 YYEEEE were looked up in the germline V gene. V and J lose 1 base and 2 bases, and a span of 7 bases separates them. The CDR3 holds 13 amino acids from the cysteine to the phenylalanine. The CDR3 DNA has 39 bases and is translated from base 1. CD8 naive samples were obtained by positive selection for CCR7 among CD45RO-negative cells, yielding a CD45RA+CCR7+ population from which TemRA cells were excluded. The donors were healthy, HIV-negative adults with no recently reported acute infections or vaccinations. Every donor was a Caucasian adult living in Nashville, Tennessee, USA. Blood was collected by leukapheresis, and PBMCs were isolated by Ficoll-Histopaque density gradient centrifugation and then cryopreserved in liquid nitrogen vapor phase. Analytical flow cytometry was used to check the purity and quantity of each magnetically sorted T cell population. Genomic DNA was isolated from every sorted fraction and measured by UV absorbance on a Nanodrop 2000c.

On the study overall, not on this receptor specifically: Across a few donors, about 5.2% of naive CD4, approximately 4% of naive CD8, roughly 2.3% of memory CD4, and over 0.35% of memory CD8 clonotypes were shared. Clonotypes shared by all four sorted-subset donors showed higher generation probabilities than non-shared clonotypes. Incomplete sequencing was indicated by rarefaction of sorted-subset datasets, despite the large sequencing depth. Naive subsets generally had larger estimated clonotype richness than memory subsets did. Sampling was limited to blood, and TCR repertoires in tissue likely differ from TCR repertoires in blood. Because the study included only a small number of donors, the genetic and exposure-history diversity represented was limited. Pairwise subsampling led to the expectation that sequencing depth would affect the degree of clonotype sharing among donors.

The sequenced material came from naive CD8+ T cells sorted from blood. The sample's cell subset or site label is to be understood as: CD45RA+CCR7+. The TCR sequence derives from a man aged 25-40 years in good health. Here the chain combines TRBV5-6 and TRBJ2-7, with the D segment identity uncertain. The DNA sequence is given as TGTGCCAGCAGCTTGTTTGCAGCCTACGAGCAGTACTTC. Protein translation: CASSLFAAYEQYF.